This TCR beta chain was observed in a study of blood T cell repertoires in COVID-19 (dated by TCRdb to 2018 to 2020). For the study in its entirety: The collaborator samples originated in the United States, Italy and Spain and spanned the acute and convalescent phases of COVID-19. Subjects who had been exposed to COVID-19, were actively infected with it, or had recovered from it provided the deeply sampled blood TCRbeta repertoires that made up the dataset. A freely available public database, intended as a resource for researchers studying the immune response to SARS-CoV-2, is where the repertoires were released. The samples were drawn from two sources: the first 160 participants of the ongoing ImmuneRACE study, and fewer than 1,500 subjects contributed by 6 global collaborators. Where available, HLA class I and class II types were taken from metadata supplied by the sample provider and were not determined by assay-based typing. A de-identified subject ID, COVID-19 status, age in years and sex were almost always included in the sample metadata. The material from the prospective study consisted of cDNA or gDNA derived from T cells, B-cell-depleted T cells, or PBMCs.

Summary of the overall study and its limitations: How much clinical and demographic metadata was included differed by source and by participant, and the metadata was provided uncurated.

This clone was counted once. Its binding antigen is unknown. Base qualities are not recorded, but no much larger clone differs from it by a single base. Whole blood was collected in K2EDTA tubes by collaborating institutions according to the institutions' own protocols. For TCRbeta analysis, collaborators shipped samples in one of three forms: frozen whole blood, isolated PBMCs, or DNA extracted from either of those sample types. TCRbeta CDR3 regions were amplified from genomic DNA by means of the immunoSEQ Assay, a bias-controlled multiplex PCR. The original pipeline was this. Nucleated cell counts per sample were estimated from amplification of reference gene primers within the assay. Sequence reads were collapsed and filtered to measure the absolute abundance of every unique TCRbeta CDR3 rearrangement. For each sample, productive Simpson clonality was calculated by taking the square root of Simpson's diversity index across productive rearrangements. Here the immuneACCESS table is served through TCRdb, limited to in-frame sequences with V and J called. Missing clones are a known gap in these copies; in checked studies unresolved V genes cover under half, and the rest lacks a known reason. V and J calls and clone size follow that table, whereas D and trimming were derived from the DNA. The sample records roughly 300,000 clones, approximately 80% of which are singletons. 2.5% to 3% of the sample comes from the top ten.

There are 13 amino acids in the CDR3, from cysteine to phenylalanine inclusive. CDR3 DNA is the only sequence kept; it has 39 bases, read in frame from the first base. Looking up the germline V gene (reference sequence) yields CDR1 DFQATT and CDR2 SNEGSKA. A distance of 9 bases separates the germline ends of V and J, which lose 3 bases and 6 bases respectively. Sequenced input: peripheral blood. The sequence was obtained from an older woman with active or convalescent COVID-19. The chain is encoded by TRBV20-1 joined to TRBJ1-6, with the D gene call left open. The CDR3 corresponds to CSASSTANSPLHF. The sequenced DNA is TGCAGTGCTAGTTCAACAGCTAATTCACCCCTCCACTTT.